A selection of T cell receptor beta chains follows, all from one sample in a study of blood T cells in healthy people across ages. MiXCR, applied by TCRdb to the 5' RACE reads, yields one record per CDR3 protein. The sample records over 1,500,000 distinct CDR3 sequences, 40% to 55% being singletons. Sequencing was done on a sample of blood. The receptors come from a woman in her forties in good health. The CDR3 runs from the conserved cysteine through the conserved F or W. A D gene is named only where the DNA matches it firmly. Rows may omit the clone size; those that give it use once, few, many or a size class.

V gene,J gene,D gene,clone size,CDR3 protein,CDR3 DNA
TRBV29-1,TRBJ2-3,-,few,CSVEGQTDTQYF,TGCAGCGTTGAGGGCCAAACAGATACGCAGTATTTT
TRBV7-9,TRBJ2-1,TRBD2,few,CASSHLAGRSGEQFF,TGTGCCAGCAGCCACCTAGCGGGGCGGTCAGGCGAGCAGTTCTTC
TRBV6-2/TRBV6-3,TRBJ2-1,-,few,CASSLGRGINEQFF,TGTGCCAGCAGTTTGGGTAGGGGCATCAATGAGCAGTTCTTC
TRBV12-3/TRBV12-4,TRBJ2-5,TRBD2,-,CASSRTSGDPKQETQYF,TGTGCCAGCAGTCGGACTAGCGGGGACCCTAAACAAGAGACCCAGTACTTC
TRBV7-2,TRBJ2-1,TRBD2,few,CASSPGLSGRYNEQFF,TGTGCCAGCTCCCCAGGACTTAGCGGGAGGTACAATGAGCAGTTCTTC
TRBV20-1,TRBJ2-3,-,few,CSELRVDTQYF,TGCAGTGAGCTGCGCGTAGATACGCAGTATTTT
TRBV7-9,TRBJ1-6,-,few,CASSLGSSPLHF,TGCGCCAGCAGCCTAGGGAGTTCACCCCTCCACTTT
TRBV4-3,TRBJ1-2,-,once,CASSGTNAIGYTF,TGCGCCAGCAGTGGAACGAATGCTATTGGCTACACCTTC
TRBV12-3/TRBV12-4,TRBJ1-2,-,-,CASRGGIFYGYTF,TGTGCCAGCCGGGGCGGAATCTTCTATGGCTACACCTTC
TRBV5-1,TRBJ2-5,-,many,CASSLFGVGETQYF,TGCGCCAGCAGCTTGTTCGGGGTTGGGGAGACCCAGTACTTC
TRBV7-2,TRBJ2-5,-,-,CASSLVREQETQYF,TGTGCCAGCAGCTTAGTACGAGAACAAGAGACCCAGTACTTC
TRBV11-2,TRBJ1-2,TRBD1,-,CASSHRDRDYTF,TGTGCCAGCAGCCATAGAGACAGGGACTACACCTTC
TRBV20-1,TRBJ1-1,-,-,CRARDGNTEAFF,TGCAGGGCTAGAGACGGGAACACTGAAGCTTTCTTT
TRBV7-2,TRBJ2-7,TRBD1,-,CASSHGTGFDEQYF,TGTGCCAGCAGCCACGGGACAGGGTTCGACGAGCAGTACTTC
TRBV6-1,TRBJ2-1,TRBD1,-,CASSERDRGDNEQFF,TGTGCCAGCAGTGAACGGGACAGGGGGGACAATGAGCAGTTCTTC
TRBV11-2,TRBJ2-7,TRBD1,few,CASSRSDRGSLYEQYF,TGTGCCAGCAGCCGTTCAGACAGGGGTTCTTTATACGAGCAGTACTTC
TRBV29-1,TRBJ2-1,-,-,CSKVGGNEQFF,TGCAGCAAAGTCGGGGGCAATGAGCAGTTCTTC
TRBV10-3,TRBJ1-4,TRBD1,-,CAIRGQDEKLFF,TGTGCCATCAGAGGACAGGATGAAAAACTGTTTTTT
TRBV4-1,TRBJ1-6,TRBD1,-,CASSHEDRGNSPLHF,TGCGCCAGCAGCCATGAGGACAGGGGAAATTCACCCCTCCACTTT
TRBV24-1,TRBJ2-3,TRBD2,-,CATSVTAGATDTRYF,TGTGCCACCAGTGTTACAGCGGGGGCGACAGATACGCGGTATTTT
TRBV11-1,TRBJ2-6,-,-,CASSFDGIAGANVLTF,TGTGCCAGCAGCTTTGACGGGATAGCTGGGGCCAACGTCCTGACTTTC
TRBV18,TRBJ1-3,-,-,CASSPGRSSGNTIYF,TGTGCCAGCTCTCCGGGCAGGAGCTCTGGAAACACCATATATTTT
TRBV6-2/TRBV6-3,TRBJ1-1,-,-,CASSYSQEAFF,TGTGCCAGCAGTTACTCCCAGGAAGCTTTCTTT
TRBV20-1,TRBJ2-7,TRBD2,few,CSASQGLAYYEQYF,TGCAGTGCTAGCCAGGGACTAGCATACTACGAGCAGTACTTC
TRBV5-1,TRBJ2-3,TRBD1,-,CASSLRDSSTDTQYF,TGCGCCAGCAGCTTGAGGGACAGTTCCACAGATACGCAGTATTTT
TRBV11-2,TRBJ2-3,-,few,CASSLELGQGEEPTDTQYF,TGTGCCAGCAGCTTAGAGCTGGGTCAGGGTGAGGAGCCCACAGATACGCAGTATTTT
TRBV25-1,TRBJ1-6,-,-,CASMVAGQGSSPLHF,TGTGCCAGCATGGTCGCCGGGCAGGGTAGCTCACCCCTCCACTTT
TRBV20-1,TRBJ2-5,TRBD2,-,CSASSAGEETQYF,TGCAGTGCTAGTTCGGCGGGGGAAGAGACCCAGTACTTC
TRBV28,TRBJ2-7,-,-,CASSPDPRAGSLYEQYF,TGTGCCAGCAGTCCGGACCCTCGGGCAGGGAGTTTATACGAGCAGTACTTC
TRBV5-1,TRBJ2-3,-,-,CASSGGGGAVTDTQYF,TGCGCCAGCAGCGGCGGTGGGGGGGCTGTCACAGATACGCAGTATTTT
TRBV4-3,TRBJ1-2,-,-,CASSQEIQVHYGYTF,TGCGCCAGCAGCCAAGAAATCCAGGTCCACTATGGCTACACCTTC
TRBV20-1,TRBJ2-3,-,-,CSALVSGGINTDTQYF,TGCAGTGCCCTAGTCTCAGGGGGGATTAACACAGATACGCAGTATTTT
TRBV27,TRBJ1-4,TRBD1,-,CASRQTGDEKLFF,TGTGCCAGCAGGCAGACAGGGGATGAAAAACTGTTTTTT
TRBV6-1,TRBJ2-7,TRBD1,few,CASSKSGTDYEQYF,TGTGCCAGCAGTAAATCCGGGACAGACTACGAGCAGTACTTC
TRBV19,TRBJ2-1,-,-,CASSIGGNNEQFF,TGTGCCAGTAGTATTGGCGGGAACAATGAGCAGTTCTTC
TRBV20-1,TRBJ2-7,-,-,CSASTSGYEQYF,TGCAGTGCTAGTACTTCCGGATACGAGCAGTACTTC
TRBV6-6,TRBJ1-2,TRBD1,-,CASRSGTGDYGYTF,TGTGCCAGCAGATCCGGGACAGGAGACTATGGCTACACCTTC
TRBV7-2,TRBJ2-1,TRBD2,few,CASSIIAGWGYNEQFF,TGTGCCAGCAGCATCATAGCGGGGTGGGGATACAATGAGCAGTTCTTC
TRBV27,TRBJ2-1,TRBD1,-,CASSRDGQVRDEQFF,TGTGCCAGCAGTCGCGACGGACAGGTACGCGACGAGCAGTTCTTC
TRBV29-1,TRBJ1-1,-,-,CSSTGAENTEAFF,TGCAGCAGCACGGGGGCAGAGAACACTGAAGCTTTCTTT
TRBV6-6,TRBJ1-2,TRBD1,-,CASSYPTGVKGYTF,TGTGCCAGCAGTTACCCTACAGGGGTGAAAGGCTACACCTTC
TRBV9,TRBJ2-1,-,-,CASSGPPPGTAEQFF,TGTGCCAGCAGCGGGCCCCCACCCGGGACTGCGGAGCAGTTCTTC
TRBV10-3,TRBJ1-4,-,-,CAISQGTNEKLFF,TGTGCCATCAGTCAGGGTACTAATGAAAAACTGTTTTTT
TRBV20-1,TRBJ2-7,TRBD1,-,CSVPSRESGGEQYF,TGCAGTGTACCGTCTAGGGAGTCAGGGGGCGAGCAGTACTTC
TRBV11-1,TRBJ2-1,TRBD2,-,CASSQRGGSSYNEQFF,TGTGCCAGCAGTCAGCGGGGGGGGAGCTCCTACAATGAGCAGTTCTTC
TRBV5-1,TRBJ1-6,-,-,CASSDGAGYNSPLHF,TGCGCCAGCAGTGACGGTGCGGGGTATAATTCACCCCTCCACTTT
TRBV12-3/TRBV12-4,TRBJ1-5,-,-,CASSLGTTQPQHF,TGTGCCAGCAGTTTAGGGACAACCCAGCCCCAGCATTTT
TRBV28,TRBJ2-6,-,few,CASSLRDGANVLTF,TGTGCCAGCAGCCTCAGGGATGGGGCCAACGTCCTGACTTTC
TRBV5-1,TRBJ2-3,TRBD2,-,CASSLHGTSLTDTQYF,TGCGCCAGCAGCTTGCACGGGACTAGTCTCACAGATACGCAGTATTTT
TRBV9,TRBJ2-5,-,-,CASSVAHREETQYF,TGTGCCAGCAGCGTAGCACACAGGGAAGAGACCCAGTACTTC
TRBV20-1,TRBJ2-7,TRBD2,few,CSATGTSVSYEQYF,TGCAGTGCTACCGGGACTAGCGTCTCCTACGAGCAGTACTTC
TRBV29-1,TRBJ2-3,TRBD1,few,CSVVGTVRTDTQYF,TGCAGCGTTGTTGGGACAGTGCGCACAGATACGCAGTATTTT
TRBV12-3/TRBV12-4,TRBJ2-1,-,-,CASRRGRERFF,TGTGCCAGCAGGAGGGGGAGAGAGCGGTTCTTC
TRBV29-1,TRBJ1-2,-,-,CSIVVQASFYGYTF,TGCAGCATTGTGGTACAGGCGTCGTTCTATGGCTACACCTTC
TRBV7-2,TRBJ2-3,-,-,CASSLWEATDTQYF,TGTGCCAGCAGCTTATGGGAGGCAACAGATACGCAGTATTTT